The sequence of this TCR beta chain was determined in a study of cytomegalovirus exposure and HLA in healthy donors. Donors had nominal health at sampling but likely had unrecorded immune exposures. PCR used 60 Vbeta primers and 13 Jbeta primers. Profiled with immunoSEQ multiplex PCR; TCRdb holds only in-frame clones, not every one. The data show 150,000 to 200,000 clones, with around 81% seen just once and less than 2% held by the top ten. Trimming removed 7 bases from V and 6 bases from J, with 19 bases in between. The CDR3 runs to 14 residues. Germline CDR1 and CDR2: MNHEY and SVGAGI. The chain recombines TRBV6-5 with TRBJ2-7; tentatively, D is TRBD1 (6 bases). The specimen sequenced was PBMCs. This clonotype originated in a man aged 30-40 years in good health and CMV-seronegative. The CDR3 spells CASIHRAKGAEQYF. CDR3 DNA sequence: TGTGCCAGCATCCACAGGGCCAAAGGGGCCGAGCAGTACTTC.